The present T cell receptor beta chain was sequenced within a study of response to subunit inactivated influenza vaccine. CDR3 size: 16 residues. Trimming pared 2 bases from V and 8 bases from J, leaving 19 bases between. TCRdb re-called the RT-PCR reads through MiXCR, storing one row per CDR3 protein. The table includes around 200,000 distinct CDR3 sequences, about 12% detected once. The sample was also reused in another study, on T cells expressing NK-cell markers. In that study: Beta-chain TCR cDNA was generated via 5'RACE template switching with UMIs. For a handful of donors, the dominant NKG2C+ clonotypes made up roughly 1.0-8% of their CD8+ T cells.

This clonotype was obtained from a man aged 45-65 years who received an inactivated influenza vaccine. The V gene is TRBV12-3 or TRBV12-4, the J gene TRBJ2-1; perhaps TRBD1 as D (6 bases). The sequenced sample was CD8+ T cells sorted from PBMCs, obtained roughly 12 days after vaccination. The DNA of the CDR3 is TGTGCCAGCAGTTTAACAGGGCAGGGCGACGGCTATGAGCAGTTCTTC. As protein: CASSLTGQGDGYEQFF.